This TCR beta chain originates from a study of shared clonotypes between healthy human individuals. Study background: Each donor's CD8 memory used one plate, CD8 naive two, each CD4 subset three.

Whole-study findings and limits: Shared clonotypes across all four donors exceeded non-shared ones in generation probability.

Naive CD8 cells lacked CD45RO, underwent positive selection for CCR7 and left out terminally differentiated effector memory CD45RA+ cells. Trimming cost V 4 bases and J 4 bases, with 9 bases left between them. In germline, CDR1 is SGHRS, CDR2 YFSETQ. This CDR3 is 13 amino acids long. As regards this clone: The antigen is unknown.

Generated by immunoSEQ multiplex PCR, the TCRdb table keeps only in-frame clones and is missing some. The profile shows millions of clones, approximately 94% of them singletons. This clonotype was sampled from a man aged 18-30 years in good health. Some clones in this sample may be carry-over from other donors' samples. The V call is TRBV5-1, the J call TRBJ1-5; TRBD1 might be the D (5 bases). Sequenced input: naive CD8+ T cells from PBMCs. In DNA, the CDR3 is TGCGCCAGCAGCGTCGGGGCAAATCAGCCCCAGCATTTT. Protein: CASSVGANQPQHF. Filled out from reference TRBV5-1 and TRBJ1-5, the complete variable domain reads KAGVTQTPRYLIKTRGQQVTLSCSPISGHRSVSWYQQTPGQGLQFLFEYFSETQRNKGNFPGRFSGRQFSNSRSEMNVSTLELGDSALYLCASSVGANQPQHFGDGTRLSIL.